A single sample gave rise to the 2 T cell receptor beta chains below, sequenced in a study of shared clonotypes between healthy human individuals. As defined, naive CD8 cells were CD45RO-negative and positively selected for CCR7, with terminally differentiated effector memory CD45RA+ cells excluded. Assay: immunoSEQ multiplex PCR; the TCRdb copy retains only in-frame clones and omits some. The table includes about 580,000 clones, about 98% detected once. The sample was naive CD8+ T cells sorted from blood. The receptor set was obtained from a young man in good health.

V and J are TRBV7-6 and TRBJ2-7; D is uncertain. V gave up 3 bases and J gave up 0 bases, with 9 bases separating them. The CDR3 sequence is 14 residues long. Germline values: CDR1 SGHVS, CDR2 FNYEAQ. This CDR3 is CASSFYASSYEQYF. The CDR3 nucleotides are TGTGCCAGCAGCTTTTATGCCAGCTCCTACGAGCAGTACTTC.

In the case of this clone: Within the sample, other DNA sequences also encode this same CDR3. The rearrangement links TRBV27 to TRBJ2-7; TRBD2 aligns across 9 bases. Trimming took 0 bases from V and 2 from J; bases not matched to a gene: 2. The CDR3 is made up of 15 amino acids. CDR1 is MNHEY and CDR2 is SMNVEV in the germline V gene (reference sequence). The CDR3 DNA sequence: TGTGCCAGCAGTTTATCGGCGGGAGGGACCTACGAGCAGTACTTC. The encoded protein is CASSLSAGGTYEQYF.